This TCR beta chain was identified during a study of T cells after yellow fever vaccination (dated by TCRdb to between 2017 and 2020). Regarding the complete study: The SMART-Seq v4 Ultra Low Input RNA kit was used to prepare libraries from fractions with low cell numbers. To follow T-cell clones before and after both primary and booster YFV17D yellow fever vaccination, bulk TCR alpha and beta repertoires underwent longitudinal sequencing. Two healthy male donors made up the cohort, one aged 18 to 29 years and the other aged 30 to 40 years. Bulk PBMC replicates and cell subsets were isolated from blood drawn at multiple timepoints before and after both primary and secondary immunization.

Results and caveats for the whole study, not just this receptor: FACS-sorted repertoires could contain abundant contaminating clonotypes from the bulk population, so computational filtering was required. Because only a couple of donors were included in the study, the extent to which the findings can be generalized is limited. Compared with the primary T-cell response, the secondary T-cell response was faster but weaker, reaching its peak on day 5 rather than on day 15. A small fraction of clonotypes appeared in both the CD4 and CD8 compartments, likely as a result of convergent recombination. Most clones expanded after primary vaccination were re-detected after the booster (about 96% of CD4 and approximately 85% of CD8), suggesting broad memory maintenance.

Sequencing took place on an Illumina NovaSeq 6000. Synthesis of TCR cDNA relied on 5'RACE template switching, a step that introduced a universal primer site along with unique molecular identifiers. Priming for cDNA synthesis came from both the TCR alpha and TCR beta constant segments. Library amplification used two PCR steps, and the second PCR step added sample barcodes and sequencing adapters. Sequencing of libraries was performed on Illumina HiSeq 2500 (2x100 bp) or NovaSeq (2x150 bp). Under the source paper's analysis protocol: Reads were demultiplexed and collapsed into UMI consensus sequences with MIGEC, and V(D)J alignment was performed with MiXCR. Clonotypes responding to the vaccine were identified with edgeR on replicate PBMC samples, with the criteria of FDR below 0.01 and a log2 fold change above 5 up to day 15. Each bulk clonotype received a CD4 or CD8 identity based on whether the sequenced CD4 or CD8 repertoire contained that clonotype at higher abundance. TCRdb trimmed public reads at Q25 via fastp, called clones via MiXCR and kept in-frame beta chains. Rows are combined by CDR3 protein, so each entry shows the most common genes and DNA. These V and J calls derive from TCRdb rather than the authors' analysis. In all, the sample holds about 300,000 distinct CDR3 sequences, and 8.7% of those were seen once. Together, the top ten hold about 3.7% of the sample.

This clonotype has more than one count but fewer than ten. The antigen it binds to is not known. Nothing much larger sits one base from this clone, and base qualities are not available. V and J are truncated by 5 bases and 6 bases respectively, leaving an intervening sequence of 13 bases. The CDR3 starts with the cysteine, ends with the phenylalanine, and has 13 residues. The kept DNA is CDR3 alone, 39 bases in frame from the first base. From a lookup of the germline V gene, CDR1 and CDR2 are SGHRS and YFSETQ. The meaning of the sample's treatment or condition label: live attenuated yellow fever vaccine strain. PBMCs were isolated from peripheral blood using a standard Ficoll-Paque protocol. Dynabeads CD4 and CD8 positive selection kits were used to isolate CD4 and CD8 T-cell fractions. TriZol was used to extract RNA from bulk PBMCs, CD4 and CD8 fractions, and dextramer-positive and dextramer-negative fractions.

The sequence derives from a man younger than 35 who received the YFV17D yellow fever vaccine. Rearrangement joined TRBV5-1 to TRBJ2-3; the D gene is not confidently resolved. The source was CD4+ T cells sorted from PBMCs, collected 5 days after the yellow fever booster vaccination. The DNA sequence is as follows: TGCGCCAGCAGTCGAATACTGGGCGATACGCAGTATTTT. It translates as CASSRILGDTQYF.